Below are 14 T cell receptor beta chains sequenced from a single sample in a study of T-cell memory formation after mild COVID-19. TCRdb passed the 5' RACE reads through MiXCR, listing each CDR3 protein once. This sample yields roughly 190,000 distinct CDR3 sequences, of which around 25% are seen a single time; over 10% belongs to the top ten. Sequenced: PBMCs or a T cell subset sorted from them (not recorded which). The receptors stem from an adult woman who had mild COVID-19 (a few samples of this study predate the infection). Cell type and time point are not known.

The chain couples TRBV20-1 to TRBJ2-7; 7 bases are shared with TRBD1. CDR1 is DFQATT, CDR2 SNEGSKA, per germline (reference sequence). The CDR3 spans 15 residues. V gave up 0 bases and J gave up 2 bases; unmatched junction bases: 7. CDR3 sequence: CSARDQTGPTYEQYF. The CDR3 nucleotides are TGCAGTGCTAGAGACCAGACAGGGCCAACCTACGAGCAGTACTTC.

This clonotype appeared a few times. J is TRBJ2-7 and V is TRBV5-1; 9 bases line up with TRBD2. The CDR3 is 17 residues long. Germline lookup yields CDR1 SGHRS and CDR2 YFSETQ. J lost 5 bases, V lost 1 base, and 13 bases had no gene match. This CDR3 reads CASSLIGGGAYIDEQYF. For the CDR3, the DNA is TGCGCCAGCAGCTTGATTGGCGGGGGGGCCTACATTGACGAGCAGTACTTC.

The rearrangement joins TRBV18 to TRBJ1-1; no clear D gene. This CDR3 spans 12 amino acids. Germline V gene sequence: CDR1 KGHSH, CDR2 LQKENI. Trimming shortened V by 0 bases and J by 10 bases, and 9 bases separated the two germline ends. The DNA of the CDR3 is TGTGCCAGCTCACCACCGTTTGCCGCAGCTTTCTTT. Translated: CASSPPFAAAFF. The full variable domain, with the rest looked up from reference TRBV18 and TRBJ1-1, is NAGVMQNPRHLVRRRGQEARLRCSPMKGHSHVYWYRQLPEEGLKFMVYLQKENIIDESGMPKERFSAEFPKEGPSILRIQQVVRGDSAAYFCASSPPFAAAFFGQGTRLTVV.

This chain links TRBV5-6 with TRBJ1-1, with 9 bases lining up with TRBD1. Losses at the gene ends were 3 bases for V and 12 bases for J; bases not matched to a gene: 6. The CDR3 loop spans 12 amino acids. Germline loops: CDR1 SGHDT, CDR2 YYEEEE. CDR3 bases: TGTGCCAGCAGCTCCGGGACAGGGAGATCTTTCTTT. Its translation is CASSSGTGRSFF.

This clonotype was detected only once. The rearrangement joins TRBV7-3 to TRBJ2-3, with D possibly TRBD2 on 6 matching bases. Germline CDR1 is SGHTA and CDR2 is FQGTGA. V was clipped by 5 bases and J by 4 bases, with 16 bases between them. The CDR3 runs 15 residues. CDR3 residues: CASSIEAGRADTQYF. CDR3 coding DNA: TGTGCCAGCAGCATAGAGGCGGGGCGGGCAGATACGCAGTATTTT.

V usage is TRBV15 and J usage is TRBJ1-3; D not certain. This CDR3 is built from 14 residues. The V gene lost 1 base and the J gene lost 8 bases, with 12 bases spanning the gap. CDR1 and CDR2 from the germline V gene are LNHNV and YYDKDF (reference sequence). The CDR3 loop is CATSRGTNGYTIYF. In DNA form, the CDR3 reads TGTGCCACCAGCAGAGGCACGAACGGATACACCATATATTTT. Looking up the rest from reference TRBV15 and TRBJ1-3 gives the full variable domain: DAMVIQNPRYQVTQFGKPVTLSCSQTLNHNVMYWYQQKSSQAPKLLFHYYDKDFNNEADTPDNFQSRRPNTSFCFLDIRSPGLGDTAMYLCATSRGTNGYTIYFGEGSWLTVV.

The chain carries TRBV6-2 or TRBV6-3 and TRBJ2-2, with D possibly called TRBD1 or TRBD2 (5 bases each). There are 13 residues in the CDR3. V lost 4 bases and J 4 bases, leaving 7 bases between the germline ends. Germline V gene data show CDR1 as MNHEY and CDR2 as SVGEGT. Written as DNA, the CDR3 is TGTGCCAGCAGTTGGGACGGCACCGGGGAGCTGTTTTTT. Translation: CASSWDGTGELFF.

This chain uses TRBV18 with TRBJ2-4, with 7 bases that match TRBD1. Germline V CDR1 and CDR2: KGHSH, LQKENI. CDR3 size: 13 residues. V shed 7 bases and J 4 bases; nucleotides not matched to a gene: 4. This CDR3 reads CASFGTDKNIQYF. CDR3 DNA: TGTGCCAGCTTCGGGACAGATAAAAACATTCAGTACTTC. Full variable domain (remainder filled in from reference TRBV18 and TRBJ2-4): NAGVMQNPRHLVRRRGQEARLRCSPMKGHSHVYWYRQLPEEGLKFMVYLQKENIIDESGMPKERFSAEFPKEGPSILRIQQVVRGDSAAYFCASFGTDKNIQYFGAGTRLSVL.

The chain links TRBV19 to TRBJ2-1; 9 bases are a match to TRBD2. Trimming removed 5 bases from V and 6 bases from J; junction bases left unmatched: 8. The germline gives CDR1 LNHDA, CDR2 SQIVND (reference sequence). This CDR3 has 15 amino acids. CDR3 protein: CASSVFSGSSNEQFF. CDR3 coding DNA: TGTGCCAGTAGTGTATTTAGCGGGAGTTCCAATGAGCAGTTCTTC.

V usage is TRBV20-1 and J usage is TRBJ1-2, with a tentative D call TRBD1 (6 bases). Per germline, CDR1 DFQATT and CDR2 SNEGSKA (reference sequence). This CDR3 is built from 14 residues. V shed 0 bases and J shed 10 bases, with 18 bases lying between them. The CDR3 DNA follows: TGCAGTGCTAGAGAGGGGACACGTACGGGCGACTACACCTTC. As protein: CSAREGTRTGDYTF.

The chain carries TRBV9 and TRBJ1-3; TRBD1 aligns across 8 bases. V was clipped by 4 bases and J by 0 bases; unmatched bases: 9. This CDR3 is built from 17 residues. CDR1 is SGDLS, CDR2 YYNGEE, per germline. CDR3 region: CASSSGQATYSGNTIYF. DNA of the CDR3: TGTGCCAGCAGCTCGGGACAGGCGACTTACTCTGGAAACACCATATATTTT.

J is TRBJ2-3 and V is TRBV24-1; 14 bases are shared with TRBD2. With V trimmed by 4 bases and J by 3 bases, 5 bases remained unmatched. Germline V gene lookup returns CDR1 KGHDR and CDR2 SFDVKD. CDR3 size: 17 residues. The CDR3 DNA reads as TGTGCCACCAGTGACACTCGACTAGCGGGAGGGACAGATACGCAGTATTTT. This codes for CATSDTRLAGGTDTQYF.

This clonotype was seen many times. V and J are TRBV7-6 and TRBJ1-6, with unresolved D. Germline CDR1 SGHVS, CDR2 FNYEAQ. CDR3 size: 14 residues. Trimming took 0 bases from V and 10 from J, leaving 10 bases between them. CDR3 sequence reads: CASSLAQSMSPLHF. The CDR3 nucleotides are TGTGCCAGCAGCTTAGCCCAGAGCATGTCACCCCTCCACTTT.

This chain joins TRBV9 and TRBJ2-7; 12 nucleotides agree with TRBD2. CDR1 is SGDLS, CDR2 YYNGEE, per germline. J lost 5 bases, V lost 3 bases, and 6 bases had no gene match. The CDR3 has 15 amino acids. In DNA, the CDR3 is TGTGCCAGCAGCGAGAGACTAGCGGGAGTCAACGAGCAGTACTTC. Residues: CASSERLAGVNEQYF.